This T cell receptor beta chain came from a study of T-cell memory formation after mild COVID-19. About the study: TCR clusters were largely donor specific.

TCRdb reanalysed the 5' RACE reads using MiXCR and keeps one entry per CDR3 protein. This table holds roughly 110,000 distinct CDR3 sequences, under 15% found once. Study-wide results and limits: There were some responding clones in pre-infection memory, which suggested that cross-reactive memory had joined. Clones that contracted from day 15 to 85 were balanced CD4/CD8, while later expanders leaned CD4+.

CDR3 length: 14 residues. V was pared by 1 base and J by 5 bases, with 9 bases between. CDR1 is LGHNA, CDR2 YSLEER, per germline. This clonotype was found many times. Its specificity is unknown. The source is a man aged 18-30 years who had mild COVID-19 (a few samples of this study predate the infection). Cell type and time point are not known. Sequenced: PBMCs or a T cell subset sorted from them (not recorded which). The V call is TRBV4-3, the J call TRBJ1-5; no clear D gene. CDR3 bases: TGCGCCAGCAGCCAAGTCGTGGCGGATCAGCCCCAGCATTTT. It is translated as CASSQVVADQPQHF.